The 5 T cell receptor beta chains below were found in one sample sequenced in a study of T cells in Graves' hyperthyroidism and ophthalmopathy. Amplification targeted TCR beta CDR3 regions from RNA transcripts. Researchers ran a first-round RT-PCR on the TCR CDR3 using the HTBI primer set. One entry per CDR3 protein results from TCRdb running MiXCR on the multiplex PCR reads. The sample carries roughly 170,000 distinct CDR3 sequences, roughly 10% recorded once. The sample consisted of blood. Receptors were obtained from a woman aged 18 to 35 with Graves' hyperthyroidism that later progressed to Graves' ophthalmopathy.

This clonotype has just a few counts. A much larger clonotype is one base distant, so this may be a read error. The rearrangement joins TRBV7-6 to TRBJ2-3; TRBD2 aligns across 7 bases. There are 17 residues in the CDR3. The germline V gene encodes CDR1 SGHVS and CDR2 FNYEAQ. The CDR3 spells CASSAVAGRENTGTQYF. As DNA, the CDR3 is TGTGCCAGCAGCGCTGTGGCGGGGCGGGAGAACACAGGTACGCAGTATTTT.

The sample holds many counts of this clonotype. The rearrangement joins TRBV10-3 to TRBJ2-5; D not certain. Germline V gene lookup returns CDR1 ENHRY and CDR2 SYGVKD. The CDR3 extends over 12 amino acids. Trimming shortened V by 5 bases and J by 1 base, and 5 bases separated the two germline ends. Here the CDR3 DNA reads TGTGCCATCAGTCCTTCCCAAGAGACCCAGTACTTC. This codes for CAISPSQETQYF.

This clonotype turned up a few times. The chain couples TRBV28 to TRBJ1-1; no firm D call. V was clipped by 6 bases and J by 4 bases, with 9 bases between them. The CDR3 is 12 amino acids. The germline V gene encodes CDR1 MDHEN and CDR2 SYDVKM. The CDR3 region has the DNA TGTGCCAGCAGACTTATAGGCACTGAAGCTTTCTTT. Its translation: CASRLIGTEAFF.

This clonotype was counted at least ten times. The V gene is TRBV6-1, the J gene TRBJ1-6, with 8 bases fitting TRBD1. The germline gives CDR1 MNHNS, CDR2 SASEGT. The CDR3 has 17 amino acids. After removal of 6 bases from V and 0 bases from J, the junction contained 7 bases not matched to a gene. DNA for the CDR3: TGTGCCAGCAGCCGCGGACAGGGTCACTCCTATAATTCACCCCTCCACTTT. Protein sequence: CASSRGQGHSYNSPLHF.

Many counts were recorded for this clonotype. This chain joins TRBV7-9 and TRBJ1-1; D is uncertain. Trimming pared 4 bases from V and 1 base from J, leaving 13 bases between. The CDR3 contains 15 residues. Germline-derived CDR1 and CDR2 are SEHNR and FQNEAQ (reference sequence). CDR3 region: CASSSVGVGNTEAFF. The CDR3 DNA reads TGTGCCAGCAGCTCCGTTGGGGTTGGGAACACTGAAGCTTTCTTT.